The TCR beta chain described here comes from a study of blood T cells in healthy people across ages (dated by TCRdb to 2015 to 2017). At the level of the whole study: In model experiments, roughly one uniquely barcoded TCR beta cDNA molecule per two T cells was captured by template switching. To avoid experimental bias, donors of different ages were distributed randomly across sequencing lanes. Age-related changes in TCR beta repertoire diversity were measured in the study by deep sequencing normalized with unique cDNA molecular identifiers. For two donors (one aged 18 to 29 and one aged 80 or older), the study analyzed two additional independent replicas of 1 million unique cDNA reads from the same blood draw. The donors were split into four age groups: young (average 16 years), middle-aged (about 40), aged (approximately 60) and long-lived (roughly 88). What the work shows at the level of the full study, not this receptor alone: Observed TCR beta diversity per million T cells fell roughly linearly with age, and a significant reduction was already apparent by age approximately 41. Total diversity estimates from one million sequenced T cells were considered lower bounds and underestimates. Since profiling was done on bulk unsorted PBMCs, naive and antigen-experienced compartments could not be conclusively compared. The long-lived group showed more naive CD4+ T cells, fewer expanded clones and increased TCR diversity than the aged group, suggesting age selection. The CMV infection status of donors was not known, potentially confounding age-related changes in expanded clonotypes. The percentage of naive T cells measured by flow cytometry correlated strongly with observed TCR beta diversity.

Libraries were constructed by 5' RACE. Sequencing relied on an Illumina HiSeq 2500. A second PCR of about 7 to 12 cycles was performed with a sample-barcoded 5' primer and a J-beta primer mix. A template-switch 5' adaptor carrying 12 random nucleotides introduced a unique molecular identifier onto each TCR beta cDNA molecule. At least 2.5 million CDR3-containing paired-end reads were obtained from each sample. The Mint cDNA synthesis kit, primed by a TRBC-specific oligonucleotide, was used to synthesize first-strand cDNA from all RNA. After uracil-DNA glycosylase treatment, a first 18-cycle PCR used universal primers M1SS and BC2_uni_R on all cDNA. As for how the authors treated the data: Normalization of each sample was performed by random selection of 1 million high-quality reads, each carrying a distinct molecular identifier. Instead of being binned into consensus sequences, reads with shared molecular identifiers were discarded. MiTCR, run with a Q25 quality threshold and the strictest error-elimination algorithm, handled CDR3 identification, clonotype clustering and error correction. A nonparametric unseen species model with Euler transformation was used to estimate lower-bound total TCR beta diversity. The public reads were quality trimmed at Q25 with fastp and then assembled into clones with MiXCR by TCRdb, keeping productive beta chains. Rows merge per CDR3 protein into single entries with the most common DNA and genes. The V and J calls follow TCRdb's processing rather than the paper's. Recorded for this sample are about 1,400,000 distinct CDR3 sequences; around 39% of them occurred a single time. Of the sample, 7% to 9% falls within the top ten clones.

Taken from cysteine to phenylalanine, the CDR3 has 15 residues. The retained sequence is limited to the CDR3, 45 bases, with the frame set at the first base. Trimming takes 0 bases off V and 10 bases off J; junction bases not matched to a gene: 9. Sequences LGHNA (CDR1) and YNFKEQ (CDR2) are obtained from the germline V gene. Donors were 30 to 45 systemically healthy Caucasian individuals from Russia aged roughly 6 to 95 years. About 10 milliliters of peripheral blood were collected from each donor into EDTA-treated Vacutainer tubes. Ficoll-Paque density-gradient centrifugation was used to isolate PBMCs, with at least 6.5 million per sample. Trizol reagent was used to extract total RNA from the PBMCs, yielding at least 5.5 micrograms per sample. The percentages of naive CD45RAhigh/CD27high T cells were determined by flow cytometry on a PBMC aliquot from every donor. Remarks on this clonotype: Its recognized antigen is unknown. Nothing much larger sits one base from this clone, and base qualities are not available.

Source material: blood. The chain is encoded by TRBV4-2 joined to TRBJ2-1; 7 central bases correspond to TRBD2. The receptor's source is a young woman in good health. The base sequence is TGTGCCAGCAGCCAAGAAGGGGTCTCTAGCGGAGAGCAGTTCTTC. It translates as CASSQEGVSSGEQFF.